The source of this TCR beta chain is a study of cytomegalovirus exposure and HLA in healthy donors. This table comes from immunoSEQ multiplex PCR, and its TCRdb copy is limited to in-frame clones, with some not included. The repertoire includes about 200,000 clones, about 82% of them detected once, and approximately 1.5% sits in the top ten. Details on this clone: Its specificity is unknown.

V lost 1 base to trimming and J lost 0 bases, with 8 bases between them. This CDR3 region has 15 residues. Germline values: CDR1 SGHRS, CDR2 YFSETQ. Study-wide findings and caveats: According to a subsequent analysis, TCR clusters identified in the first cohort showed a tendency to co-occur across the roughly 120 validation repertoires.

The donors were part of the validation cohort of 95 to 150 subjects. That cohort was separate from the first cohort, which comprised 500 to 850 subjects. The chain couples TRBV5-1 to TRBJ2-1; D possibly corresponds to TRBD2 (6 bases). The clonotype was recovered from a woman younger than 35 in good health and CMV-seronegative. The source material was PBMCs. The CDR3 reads CASSLTGVSYNEQFF. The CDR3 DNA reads TGCGCCAGCAGCTTGACGGGAGTCTCCTACAATGAGCAGTTCTTC. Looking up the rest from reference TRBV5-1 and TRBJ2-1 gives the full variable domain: KAGVTQTPRYLIKTRGQQVTLSCSPISGHRSVSWYQQTPGQGLQFLFEYFSETQRNKGNFPGRFSGRQFSNSRSEMNVSTLELGDSALYLCASSLTGVSYNEQFFGPGTRLTVL.